Sequencing of this TCR beta chain was carried out in a study of blood T cell repertoires in COVID-19. Germline lookup yields CDR1 ENHRY and CDR2 SYGVKD. CDR3 length: 14 residues. V lost 3 bases and J lost 0, with 6 bases in between. Some clones are missing from TCRdb's copy, which holds only in-frame ones; the method was immunoSEQ multiplex PCR. The sample carries roughly 450,000 clones, roughly 87% recorded once. This sequence was found in a man aged 18-30 years who had recovered from COVID-19. The sequencing input was PBMCs or T cells enriched from blood (not recorded which). The chain couples TRBV10-3 to TRBJ1-3; no clear D. CDR3 sequence: CAISEEGSGNTIYF. CDR3 coding DNA: TGTGCCATCAGTGAAGAGGGCTCTGGAAACACCATATATTTT.